The 29 T cell receptor beta chains listed next were all sequenced from one sample in a study of T cell responses to AZD1222 COVID-19 vaccine. Using immunoSEQ multiplex PCR, the repertoire was profiled, and TCRdb retains in-frame clones only, with some absent. The sample has about 120,000 clones; about 90% are singletons. Here the sequenced sample was peripheral blood, taken on day 0 of AZD1222 vaccination. The receptors stem from an adult in good health.

V usage is TRBV6-1 and J usage is TRBJ2-7, with D uncertain. CDR1 is MNHNS, CDR2 SASEGT, per germline. The V and J ends lost 1 base and 6 bases respectively, with 13 bases between them. This CDR3 contains 14 residues. The CDR3 reads CASSEGSVAGEQYF. For the CDR3, the DNA is TGTGCCAGCAGTGAAGGTTCAGTAGCCGGCGAGCAGTACTTC.

The chain recombines TRBV13 with TRBJ1-5; D uncertain. Germline CDR1 is PRHDT and CDR2 is FYEKMQ (reference sequence). The CDR3 has 13 amino acids. Trimming took off 3 bases at V and 1 base at J, with 4 bases between the two ends. The CDR3 region is CASSFGSNQPQHF. CDR3 coding DNA: TGTGCCAGCAGCTTTGGCAGCAATCAGCCCCAGCATTTT. Together with reference TRBV13 and TRBJ1-5, the CDR3 gives the full variable domain: AAGVIQSPRHLIKEKRETATLKCYPIPRHDTVYWYQQGPGQDPQFLISFYEKMQSDKGSIPDRFSAQQFSDYHSELNMSSLELGDSALYFCASSFGSNQPQHFGDGTRLSIL.

J is TRBJ1-1 and V is TRBV10-1, with D perhaps TRBD1 (5 bases). The CDR3 has 14 residues. In germline, CDR1 is WNHNN, CDR2 SYGVQD (reference sequence). V lost 5 bases and J lost 8, with 18 bases in between. The CDR3 DNA follows: TGCGCCAGCAGTCCTCAGACCGGGGCGGAGGAAGCTTTCTTT. Translated, it gives CASSPQTGAEEAFF.

The V gene is TRBV19, the J gene TRBJ2-1; perhaps TRBD1 as D (5 bases). This CDR3 has 14 residues. Germline CDR1 LNHDA, CDR2 SQIVND (reference sequence). V was shortened by 7 bases and J by 1 base, with 11 bases between the two germline ends. The CDR3 coding sequence is TGTGCCAGTACAAGGGGTGGGTCCTACAATGAGCAGTTCTTC. Translating it yields CASTRGGSYNEQFF.

The chain recombines TRBV11-3 with TRBJ2-7, with 7 bases aligning to TRBD1. The J segment lost 3 bases and the V segment lost 7 bases, leaving 9 bases of the junction unmatched. Looked up from germline, CDR1 is SGHNT and CDR2 is YENEEA. The CDR3 is made up of 14 amino acids. Here the CDR3 reads CASTRSRDSYEQYF. The CDR3 DNA follows: TGTGCCAGCACGCGTAGTAGGGACAGCTACGAGCAGTACTTC.

The V and J genes are TRBV4-3 and TRBJ2-4; 11 nucleotides match TRBD1. Germline trimming cut 3 bases from V and 13 bases from J; bases unmatched to any gene: 2. Per germline, CDR1 LGHNA and CDR2 YSLEER. This CDR3 comprises 12 residues. CDR3 amino acids: CASSHGQGAQYF. The CDR3 coding sequence is TGCGCCAGCAGCCACGGACAGGGGGCCCAGTACTTC.

The V call is TRBV5-4, the J call TRBJ2-7; 9 nucleotides agree with TRBD1. Germline V gene data show CDR1 as SGHNT and CDR2 as YYREEE (reference sequence). The length of the CDR3 is 14 residues. V shed 5 bases, J shed 7 bases, and the junction held 10 bases outside the gene matches. The CDR3 protein is CASSRDRVVTEQYF. In DNA, the CDR3 is TGTGCCAGCAGTCGGGACAGGGTTGTTACGGAGCAGTACTTC.

V usage is TRBV7-8 and J usage is TRBJ1-4; D is possibly TRBD1 (6 bases). In germline, CDR1 is SGHVS, CDR2 FQNEAQ. V dropped 2 bases and J dropped 0 bases, with 16 bases sitting between them. The CDR3 totals 18 residues. The CDR3 DNA follows: TGTGCCAGCAGCTTAACCTTCGGACAGATAGCAACTAATGAAAAACTGTTTTTT. Translating gives CASSLTFGQIATNEKLFF.

V usage is TRBV4-2 and J usage is TRBJ2-1; 10 bases line up with TRBD2. Germline V lookup: CDR1 LGHNA, CDR2 YNFKEQ. This CDR3 has 15 residues. Unmatched junction bases numbered 10, after V lost 6 bases and J lost 8 bases. The CDR3 region is CASSLKRGGLDEQFF. CDR3 sequence (DNA): TGTGCCAGCAGTTTAAAGCGGGGGGGCCTGGATGAGCAGTTCTTC.

The chain recombines TRBV27 with TRBJ2-7; 7 positions agree with TRBD2. Germline V CDR1 and CDR2: MNHEY, SMNVEV (reference sequence). Trimming took 2 bases from V and 0 from J; bases not matched to a gene: 7. This CDR3 contains 16 residues. DNA of the CDR3: TGTGCCAGCAGTTTAAGTGCGGGAGCGAGCTCCTACGAGCAGTACTTC. This sequence encodes CASSLSAGASSYEQYF.

The chain is built from TRBV28 and TRBJ2-7, with D possibly being TRBD1 or TRBD2 (6 bases each). Trimming took 4 bases from V and 1 from J, leaving 20 bases between them. The length of the CDR3 is 17 residues. Germline assignment: CDR1 MDHEN and CDR2 SYDVKM. The DNA for the CDR3 is TGTGCCAGCAGTTACCCCCCGGGGGCGTTCTCTTCCTACGAGCAGTACTTC. It codes for CASSYPPGAFSSYEQYF.

J is TRBJ2-7 and V is TRBV19; no clear D gene. Trimming shortened V by 5 bases and J by 6 bases, and 17 bases separated the two germline ends. Germline values: CDR1 LNHDA, CDR2 SQIVND (reference sequence). The CDR3 totals 14 residues. DNA of the CDR3: TGTGCCAGTAGTCCTGGTGTGGTGTTCTCCGAGCAGTACTTC. Its translation: CASSPGVVFSEQYF.

This clone appeared a few times. The chain carries TRBV18 and TRBJ1-6; the D gene is possibly TRBD1 (5 bases). Trimming took 2 bases from V and 7 from J, leaving 6 bases between them. The CDR3 contains 13 residues. The germline gives CDR1 KGHSH, CDR2 LQKENI. The CDR3 protein is CASSPGTNSPLHF. The CDR3 region has the DNA TGTGCCAGCTCACCAGGGACCAATTCACCCCTCCACTTT.

V and J are TRBV19 and TRBJ2-6; D might be TRBD1 (6 bases). Germline loops: CDR1 LNHDA, CDR2 SQIVND (reference sequence). This CDR3 comprises 14 residues. V lost 8 bases and J lost 2, with 10 bases in between. CDR3 sequence reads: CASSDRTGANVLTF. CDR3 DNA sequence: TGTGCCAGTTCGGACAGAACTGGGGCCAACGTCCTGACTTTC. Supplemented by reference TRBV19 and TRBJ2-6, the full variable domain reads DGGITQSPKYLFRKEGQNVTLSCEQNLNHDAMYWYRQDPGQGLRLIYYSQIVNDFQKGDIAEGYSVSREKKESFPLTVTSAQKNPTAFYLCASSDRTGANVLTFGAGSRLTVL.

The chain links TRBV14 to TRBJ2-3; 9 bases are a match to TRBD1. There are 16 residues in the CDR3. V lost 5 bases, J lost 4 bases, and 10 bases stayed unmatched. CDR1 is SGHDN and CDR2 is FVKESK in the germline V gene. CDR3 bases: TGTGCCAGCAGCTCTCTTCGACAGGGGGGGCCAGATACGCAGTATTTT. Protein sequence: CASSSLRQGGPDTQYF.

The rearrangement uses TRBV7-8 and TRBJ2-5; possibly TRBD2 for D (5 bases). The CDR3 is 14 amino acids. Germline CDR1 SGHVS, CDR2 FQNEAQ. V was pared by 2 bases and J by 5 bases, with 12 bases between. The CDR3 coding sequence is TGTGCCAGCAGCTTACGACCTCCGGGGGAGACCCAGTACTTC. Amino acid sequence: CASSLRPPGETQYF. Full variable domain (rest looked up from reference TRBV7-8 and TRBJ2-5): GAGVSQSPRYKVAKRGQDVALRCDPISGHVSLFWYQQALGQGPEFLTYFQNEAQLDKSGLPSDRFFAERPEGSVSTLKIQRTQQEDSAVYLCASSLRPPGETQYFGPGTRLLVL.

The chain combines TRBV27 with TRBJ1-5; D not resolved. The germline V and J ends were trimmed by 5 bases and 0 bases, with 2 bases remaining between them. The germline V gene encodes CDR1 MNHEY and CDR2 SMNVEV (reference sequence). This CDR3 spans 12 amino acids. CDR3 loop: CASSDSNQPQHF. CDR3 nucleotides: TGTGCCAGCAGTGATAGCAATCAGCCCCAGCATTTT.

The rearrangement joins TRBV4-2 to TRBJ2-7; D call uncertain. The germline gives CDR1 LGHNA, CDR2 YNFKEQ. The V gene lost 0 bases and the J gene lost 2 bases, with 14 bases spanning the gap. This CDR3 spans 16 amino acids. The CDR3 here is CASSQEPRTITYEQYF. The CDR3 nucleotides are TGTGCCAGCAGCCAAGAGCCCCGAACAATTACCTACGAGCAGTACTTC.

In this sample, this clone turned up a few times. The genes are TRBV7-2 and TRBJ2-2, with 7 bases lining up with TRBD1. The V and J ends lost 3 bases and 5 bases, in that order; junction bases with no gene match: 9. Germline lookup yields CDR1 SGHTA and CDR2 FQGNSA. The CDR3 length is 16 residues. CDR3 sequence reads: CASSFLPGTETGELFF. The CDR3 DNA is TGTGCCAGCAGCTTCTTACCCGGGACAGAGACCGGGGAGCTGTTTTTT.

This sequence joins TRBV2 and TRBJ1-4; D is unclear. This CDR3 is built from 15 residues. Trimming pared 3 bases from V and 0 bases from J, leaving 8 bases between. Germline CDR1 SNHLY, CDR2 FYNNEI. CDR3 sequence reads: CASSDQIATNEKLFF. The CDR3, as DNA: TGTGCCAGCAGTGACCAAATTGCAACTAATGAAAAACTGTTTTTT.

V is TRBV5-6 and J is TRBJ1-2; no firm D call. This CDR3 has 15 residues. V was pared by 0 bases and J by 4 bases, with 13 bases between. The germline gives CDR1 SGHDT, CDR2 YYEEEE. This CDR3 reads CASSLGARRIYGYTF. The CDR3 DNA reads as TGTGCCAGCAGCTTGGGGGCCAGGCGTATCTATGGCTACACCTTC. Filled out from reference TRBV5-6 and TRBJ1-2, the complete variable domain reads DAGVTQSPTHLIKTRGQQVTLRCSPKSGHDTVSWYQQALGQGPQFIFQYYEEEERQRGNFPDRFSGHQFPNYSSELNVNALLLGDSALYLCASSLGARRIYGYTFGSGTRLTVV.

This clone came up a few times. The chain combines TRBV30 with TRBJ2-2; the match to TRBD1 covers 7 bases. The CDR3 runs 15 residues. Germline CDR1 and CDR2: GTSNPN and SVGIG (reference sequence). The V and J ends lost 4 bases and 3 bases, in that order; junction bases with no gene match: 8. For the CDR3, the DNA is TGTGCCTGGAAGGGACAGTCAAGTGACACCGGGGAGCTGTTTTTT. Amino acids: CAWKGQSSDTGELFF.

The CDR3 is CASSYDTGTAFF. CDR3 coding DNA: TGTGCCAGCAGTTACGATACGGGGACGGCTTTCTTT. V is TRBV6-2 or TRBV6-3 and J is TRBJ1-1, with D perhaps TRBD1 (5 bases). This CDR3 region has 12 residues. V was clipped by 2 bases and J by 11 bases, with 12 bases between them. The germline CDR1 and CDR2 sequences are MNHEY and SVGEGT.

V is TRBV11-3 and J is TRBJ1-2, with TRBD1 as a possible D gene (6 bases). The CDR3 totals 14 residues. Germline values: CDR1 SGHNT, CDR2 YENEEA. Trimming shortened V by 3 bases and J by 3 bases, and 11 bases separated the two germline ends. CDR3 sequence (DNA): TGTGCCAGCAGCTTGGGGGACACGGACTATGGCTACACCTTC. This gives the protein CASSLGDTDYGYTF.

The CDR3 coding sequence is TGTGCCAGCAGCCCCCCCCCGGGAACTAATGAAAAACTGTTTTTT. It is translated as CASSPPPGTNEKLFF. The rearrangement joins TRBV13 to TRBJ1-4; D unclear. V was shortened by 5 bases and J by 1 base, with 11 bases between the two germline ends. The CDR3 loop spans 15 amino acids. Germline-derived CDR1 and CDR2 are PRHDT and FYEKMQ (reference sequence).

Only one count was recorded for this clone. The chain employs TRBV14 and TRBJ2-7, with TRBD1 matching over 9 bases. The germline V gene has CDR1 SGHDN and CDR2 FVKESK. The CDR3 loop spans 19 amino acids. The V segment lost 4 bases and the J segment 4 bases; nucleotides outside the gene matches: 20. In nucleotides, the CDR3 is TGTGCCAGCAGCCCACCTGGTTGGGATATAACAGGGGGCAGGTACGAGCAGTACTTC. Translation gives CASSPPGWDITGGRYEQYF.

The chain couples TRBV3-1 (or the pseudogene TRBV3-2) to TRBJ2-1; D possibly corresponds to TRBD1 (5 bases). Germline assignment: CDR1 LGHDT and CDR2 YNNKEL (reference sequence). The CDR3 sequence is 15 residues long. V gave up 6 bases and J gave up 5 bases, with 17 bases separating them. The CDR3 protein is CASSSHGQGNNEQFF. The CDR3 DNA follows: TGTGCCAGCAGTTCGCATGGGCAGGGAAACAATGAGCAGTTCTTC.

J is TRBJ1-4 and V is TRBV7-2, with D unresolved. Germline V lookup: CDR1 SGHTA, CDR2 FQGNSA. The CDR3 consists of 13 residues. With 5 bases removed from V and 4 bases from J, the gap between germline ends came to 8 bases. The CDR3 spells CASSLTFNEKLFF. The CDR3 nucleotides read TGTGCCAGCAGCCTGACCTTTAATGAAAAACTGTTTTTT. The whole variable domain, remainder taken from reference TRBV7-2 and TRBJ1-4, is GAGVSQSPSNKVTEKGKDVELRCDPISGHTALYWYRQSLGQGLEFLIYFQGNSAPDKSGLPSDRFSAERTGGSVSTLTIQRTQQEDSAVYLCASSLTFNEKLFFGSGTQLSVL.

This chain uses TRBV19 with TRBJ1-2, with 9 bases identical to TRBD1. Looked up from germline, CDR1 is LNHDA and CDR2 is SQIVND (reference sequence). The CDR3 has 17 residues. The ends lost 4 bases at V and 4 bases at J; junction bases unmatched: 13. The CDR3 is CASSTPKTGTGSYGYTF. The CDR3, as DNA: TGTGCCAGTAGTACGCCCAAAACCGGGACAGGGAGCTATGGCTACACCTTC.